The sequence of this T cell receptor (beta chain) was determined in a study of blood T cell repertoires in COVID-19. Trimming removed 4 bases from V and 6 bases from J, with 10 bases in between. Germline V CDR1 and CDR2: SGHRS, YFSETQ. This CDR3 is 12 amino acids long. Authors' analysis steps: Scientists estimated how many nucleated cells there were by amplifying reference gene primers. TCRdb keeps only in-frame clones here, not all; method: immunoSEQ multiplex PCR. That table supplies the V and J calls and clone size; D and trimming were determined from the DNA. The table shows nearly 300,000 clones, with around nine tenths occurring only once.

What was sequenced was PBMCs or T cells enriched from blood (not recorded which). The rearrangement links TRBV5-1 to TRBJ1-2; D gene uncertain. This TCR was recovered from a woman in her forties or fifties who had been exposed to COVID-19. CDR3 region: CASSANQDGYTF. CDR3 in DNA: TGCGCCAGCAGCGCGAACCAAGATGGCTACACCTTC. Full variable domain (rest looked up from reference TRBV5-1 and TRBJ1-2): KAGVTQTPRYLIKTRGQQVTLSCSPISGHRSVSWYQQTPGQGLQFLFEYFSETQRNKGNFPGRFSGRQFSNSRSEMNVSTLELGDSALYLCASSANQDGYTFGSGTRLTVV.